This T cell receptor (beta chain) stems from a study of cytomegalovirus exposure and HLA in healthy donors. The wider study: An analysis done earlier identified approximately 120 million unique TCR beta sequences from about 180 million T cells.

This clone was seen a single time. What it binds is unknown. Primers included in the PCR were 60 Vbeta and 13 Jbeta primers. The assay was immunoSEQ multiplex PCR, and TCRdb's table has in-frame clones only and misses some. The sample includes roughly 43,000 clones, under 65% of them seen just once. Overall study findings and caveats: What a later analysis showed was that several of the most significant clusters appeared linked to common viral pathogens.

J was trimmed by 8 bases and V by 2 bases; bases with no gene match: 7. Germline assignment: CDR1 MNHEY and CDR2 SVGAGI. The CDR3 is 14 amino acids. This receptor was taken from a human donor in good health. Material for sequencing was PBMCs. The genes are TRBV6-5 and TRBJ1-2; 8 bases fit TRBD1. The CDR3 DNA sequence: TGTGCCAGCAGTTACCGGGGCAGGGGGCAGGGCTACACCTTC. This encodes CASSYRGRGQGYTF.